This T cell receptor (beta chain) was captured by sequencing in a study of blood T cell repertoires in COVID-19. Study-wide background: Some COVID-19 samples were acute and others convalescent; all came from the United States, Italy and Spain. PBMCs, B-cell-depleted T cells, or T cells provided the cDNA or gDNA that made up the material.

The CDR3 extends over 17 amino acids. Trimming shortened V by 7 bases and J by 1 base, and 22 bases separated the two germline ends. Per the germline V gene, CDR1 is LNHDA and CDR2 is SQIVND (reference sequence). The method was immunoSEQ multiplex PCR; TCRdb's version includes in-frame clones alone and lacks a portion of them. The sample yields about 220,000 clones, just over 85% seen once. Individuals drawn from approximately 22 US areas were about 18 to 100 years old. Sequencing was performed on PBMCs or T cells enriched from blood (not recorded which). This rearrangement joins TRBV19 to TRBJ1-1; D is unclear. The receptor comes from a woman in her thirties or forties with acute COVID-19. CDR3 sequence reads: CASTHYPLRGANTEAFF. In DNA, the CDR3 is TGTGCCAGTACCCATTATCCGCTCCGGGGTGCGAACACTGAAGCTTTCTTT. Based on the CDR3 plus reference TRBV19 and TRBJ1-1, the full variable domain is DGGITQSPKYLFRKEGQNVTLSCEQNLNHDAMYWYRQDPGQGLRLIYYSQIVNDFQKGDIAEGYSVSREKKESFPLTVTSAQKNPTAFYLCASTHYPLRGANTEAFFGQGTRLTVV.